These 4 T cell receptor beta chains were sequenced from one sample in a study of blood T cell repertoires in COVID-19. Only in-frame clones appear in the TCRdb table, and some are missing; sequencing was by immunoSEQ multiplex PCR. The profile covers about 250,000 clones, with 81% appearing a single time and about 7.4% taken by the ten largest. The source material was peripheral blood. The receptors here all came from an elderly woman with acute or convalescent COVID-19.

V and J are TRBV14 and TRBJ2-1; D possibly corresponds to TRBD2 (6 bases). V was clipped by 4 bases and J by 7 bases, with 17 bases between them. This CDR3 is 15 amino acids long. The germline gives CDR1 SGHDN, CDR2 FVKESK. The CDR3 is CASSPPGAGRNEQFF. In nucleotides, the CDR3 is TGTGCCAGCAGCCCCCCCGGCGCAGGGAGGAATGAGCAGTTCTTC.

For the CDR3, the DNA is TGTGCCAGCAGGAGGGAGGCCGGGGAGCTGTTTTTT. Protein: CASRREAGELFF. This chain links TRBV6-4 with TRBJ2-2; weak D call: TRBD2 (6 bases). Trimming cost V 6 bases and J 6 bases, with 8 bases left between them. Germline V gene sequence: CDR1 MRHNA, CDR2 SNTAGT. The CDR3 totals 12 residues.

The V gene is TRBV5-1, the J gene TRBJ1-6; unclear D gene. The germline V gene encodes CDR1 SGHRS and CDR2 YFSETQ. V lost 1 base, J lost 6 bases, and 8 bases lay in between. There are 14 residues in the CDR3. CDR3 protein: CASSLTAPNSPLHF. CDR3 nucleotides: TGCGCCAGCAGCTTGACAGCCCCTAATTCACCCCTCCACTTT.

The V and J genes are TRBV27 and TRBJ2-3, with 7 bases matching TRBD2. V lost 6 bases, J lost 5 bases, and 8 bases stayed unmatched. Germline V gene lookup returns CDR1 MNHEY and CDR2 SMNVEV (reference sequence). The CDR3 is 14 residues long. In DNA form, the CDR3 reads TGTGCCAGCAGCCTCGGGGGGAGGGGAGATACGCAGTATTTT. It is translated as CASSLGGRGDTQYF.